This TCR beta chain was obtained from a study of long-term antiretroviral therapy in people with HIV. Across the study: The 2015 immediate-ART recommendation came about a decade after the earliest samples.

They ran version v3.0 of the immunoSEQ assay at survey level. Clones were read by immunoSEQ multiplex PCR, and TCRdb kept only the in-frame ones, dropping some. The sample carries approximately 20,000 clones, around three quarters recorded once. From each donor, at least one pre-ART PBMC sample and at least two post-ART PBMC samples were obtained. This CDR3 is 11 amino acids long. Germline V gene data show CDR1 as DFQATT and CDR2 as SNEGSKA (reference sequence). Trimming left V 1 base short and J 9 bases short, with 7 bases between. This chain uses TRBV20-1 with TRBJ2-1; no reliable D call. The receptor's source is a man in his fifties or sixties with HIV. The sample consisted of unsorted PBMCs, taken 2.2 years after starting antiretroviral therapy. The CDR3 region is CSARGRVEQFF. CDR3 DNA sequence: TGCAGTGCTAGAGGACGGGTTGAGCAGTTCTTC.